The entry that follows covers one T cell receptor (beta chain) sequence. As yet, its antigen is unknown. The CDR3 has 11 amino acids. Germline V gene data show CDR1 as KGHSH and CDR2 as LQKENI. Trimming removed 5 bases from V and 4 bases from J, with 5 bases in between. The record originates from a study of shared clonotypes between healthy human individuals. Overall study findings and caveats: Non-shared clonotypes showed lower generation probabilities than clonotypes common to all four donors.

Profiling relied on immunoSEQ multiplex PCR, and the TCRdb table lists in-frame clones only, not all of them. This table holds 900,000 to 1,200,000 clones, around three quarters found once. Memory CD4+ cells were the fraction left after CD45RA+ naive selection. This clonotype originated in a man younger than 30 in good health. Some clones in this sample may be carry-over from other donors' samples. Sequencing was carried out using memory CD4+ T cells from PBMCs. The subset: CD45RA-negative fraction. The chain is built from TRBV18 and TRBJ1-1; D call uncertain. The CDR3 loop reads CASSEGTEAFF. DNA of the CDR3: TGTGCCAGCTCAGAAGGCACTGAAGCTTTCTTT.